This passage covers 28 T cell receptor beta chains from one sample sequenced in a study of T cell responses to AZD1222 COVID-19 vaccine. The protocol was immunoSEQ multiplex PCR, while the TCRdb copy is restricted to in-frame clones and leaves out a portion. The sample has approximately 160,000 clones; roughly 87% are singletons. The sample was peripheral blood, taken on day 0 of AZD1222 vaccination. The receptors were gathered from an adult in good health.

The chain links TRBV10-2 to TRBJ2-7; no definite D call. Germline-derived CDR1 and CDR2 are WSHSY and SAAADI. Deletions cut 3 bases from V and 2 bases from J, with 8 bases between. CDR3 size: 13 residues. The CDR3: CASSEAWTYEQYF. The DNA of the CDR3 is TGCGCCAGCAGTGAAGCCTGGACCTACGAGCAGTACTTC.

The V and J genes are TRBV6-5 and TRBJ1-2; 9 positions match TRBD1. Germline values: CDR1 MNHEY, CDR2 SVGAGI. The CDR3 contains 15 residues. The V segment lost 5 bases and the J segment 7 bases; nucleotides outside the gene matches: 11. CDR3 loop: CASSPQGASGIGYTF. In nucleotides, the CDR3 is TGTGCCAGCAGTCCACAGGGGGCTTCGGGAATTGGCTACACCTTC.

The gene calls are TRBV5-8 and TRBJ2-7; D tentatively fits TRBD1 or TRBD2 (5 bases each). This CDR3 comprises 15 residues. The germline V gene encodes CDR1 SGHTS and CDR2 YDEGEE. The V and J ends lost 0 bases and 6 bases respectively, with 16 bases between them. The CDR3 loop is CASSLEGPGSSEQYF. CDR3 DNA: TGTGCCAGCAGCTTGGAGGGTCCAGGGAGTAGCGAGCAGTACTTC.

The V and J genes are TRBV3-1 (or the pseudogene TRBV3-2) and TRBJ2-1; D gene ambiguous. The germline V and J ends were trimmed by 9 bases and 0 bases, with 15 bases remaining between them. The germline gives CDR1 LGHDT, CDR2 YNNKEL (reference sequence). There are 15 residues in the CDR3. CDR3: CASSGEARSYNEQFF. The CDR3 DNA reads TGTGCCAGTTCCGGAGAGGCGCGCTCCTACAATGAGCAGTTCTTC.

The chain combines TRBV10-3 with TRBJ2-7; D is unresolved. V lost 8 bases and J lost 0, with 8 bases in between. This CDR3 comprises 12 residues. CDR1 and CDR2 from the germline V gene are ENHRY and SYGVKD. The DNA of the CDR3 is TGTGCCATCGGAAGGAGCTCCTACGAGCAGTACTTC. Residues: CAIGRSSYEQYF.

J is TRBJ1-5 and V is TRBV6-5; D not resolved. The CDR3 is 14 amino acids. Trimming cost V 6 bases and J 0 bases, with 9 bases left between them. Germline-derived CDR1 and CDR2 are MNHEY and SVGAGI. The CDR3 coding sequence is TGTGCCAGCAGCCACCTTTATAGCAATCAGCCCCAGCATTTT. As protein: CASSHLYSNQPQHF.

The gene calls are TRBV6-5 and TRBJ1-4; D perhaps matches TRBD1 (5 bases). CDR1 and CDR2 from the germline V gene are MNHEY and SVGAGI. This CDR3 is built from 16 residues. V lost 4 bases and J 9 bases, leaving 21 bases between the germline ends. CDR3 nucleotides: TGTGCCAGCAGTTTGACTGGACAAACCAATGCTAAAAAACTGTTTTTT. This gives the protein CASSLTGQTNAKKLFF.

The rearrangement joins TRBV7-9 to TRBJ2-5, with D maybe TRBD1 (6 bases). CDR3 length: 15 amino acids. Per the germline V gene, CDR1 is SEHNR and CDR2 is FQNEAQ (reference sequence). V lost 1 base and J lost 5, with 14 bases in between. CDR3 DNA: TGTGCCAGCAGCTTAGGGGCAGGGGCGGTGGAGACCCAGTACTTC. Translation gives CASSLGAGAVETQYF.

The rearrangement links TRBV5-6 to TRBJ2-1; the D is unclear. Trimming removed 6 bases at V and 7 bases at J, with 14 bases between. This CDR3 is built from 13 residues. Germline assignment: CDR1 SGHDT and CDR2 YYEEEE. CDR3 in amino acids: CASTLLTLNEQFF. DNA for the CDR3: TGTGCCAGCACGCTGCTCACCCTAAATGAGCAGTTCTTC.

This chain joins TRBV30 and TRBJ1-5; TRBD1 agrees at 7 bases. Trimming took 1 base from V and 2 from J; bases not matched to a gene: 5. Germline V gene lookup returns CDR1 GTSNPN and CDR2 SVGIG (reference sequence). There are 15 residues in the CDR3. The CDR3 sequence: CAWSGQGGGNQPQHF. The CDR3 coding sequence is TGTGCCTGGAGTGGACAGGGTGGCGGCAATCAGCCCCAGCATTTT.

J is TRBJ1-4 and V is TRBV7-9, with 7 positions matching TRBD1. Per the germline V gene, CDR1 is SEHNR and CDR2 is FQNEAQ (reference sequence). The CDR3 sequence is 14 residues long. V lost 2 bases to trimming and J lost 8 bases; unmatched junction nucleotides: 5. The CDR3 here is CASSLQGGGEKLFF. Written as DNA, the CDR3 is TGTGCCAGCAGCTTACAGGGAGGGGGCGAAAAACTGTTTTTT.

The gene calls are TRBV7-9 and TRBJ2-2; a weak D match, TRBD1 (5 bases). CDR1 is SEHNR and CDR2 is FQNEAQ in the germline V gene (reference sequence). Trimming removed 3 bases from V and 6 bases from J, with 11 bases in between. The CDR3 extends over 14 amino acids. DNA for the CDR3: TGTGCCAGCAGCTTCCCCCAGGGTCCCGGGGAGCTGTTTTTT. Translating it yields CASSFPQGPGELFF.

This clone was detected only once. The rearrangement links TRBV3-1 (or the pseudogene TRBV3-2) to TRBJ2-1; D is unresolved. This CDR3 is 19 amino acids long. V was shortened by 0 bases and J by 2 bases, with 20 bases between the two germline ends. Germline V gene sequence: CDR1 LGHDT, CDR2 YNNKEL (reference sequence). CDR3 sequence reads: CASSQESSIMTNTYNEQFF. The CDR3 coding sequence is TGTGCCAGCAGCCAAGAGAGTAGCATCATGACAAACACCTACAATGAGCAGTTCTTC.

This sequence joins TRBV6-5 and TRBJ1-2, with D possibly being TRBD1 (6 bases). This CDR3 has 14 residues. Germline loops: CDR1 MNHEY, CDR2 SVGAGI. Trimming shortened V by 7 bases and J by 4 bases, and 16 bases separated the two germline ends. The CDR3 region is CASTAEGVGYGYTF. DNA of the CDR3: TGTGCCAGCACGGCCGAGGGGGTCGGCTATGGCTACACCTTC.

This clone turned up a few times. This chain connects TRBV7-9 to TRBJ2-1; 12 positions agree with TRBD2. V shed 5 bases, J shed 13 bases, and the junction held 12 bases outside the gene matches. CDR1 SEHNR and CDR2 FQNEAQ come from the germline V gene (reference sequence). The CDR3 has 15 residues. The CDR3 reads CASSPRGPSGRAQFF. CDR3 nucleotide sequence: TGTGCCAGCAGCCCAAGGGGTCCTAGCGGGAGGGCCCAGTTCTTC.

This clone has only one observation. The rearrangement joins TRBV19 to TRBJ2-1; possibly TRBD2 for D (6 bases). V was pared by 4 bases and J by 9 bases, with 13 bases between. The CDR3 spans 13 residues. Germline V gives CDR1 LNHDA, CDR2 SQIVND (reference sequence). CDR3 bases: TGTGCCAGTAGTAGGCAAGCGGGTGGTGAGCAGTTCTTC. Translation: CASSRQAGGEQFF.

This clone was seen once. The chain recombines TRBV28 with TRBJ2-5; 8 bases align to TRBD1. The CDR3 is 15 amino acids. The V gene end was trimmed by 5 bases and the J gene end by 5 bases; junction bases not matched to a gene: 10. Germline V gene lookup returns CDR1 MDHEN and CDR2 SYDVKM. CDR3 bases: TGTGCCAGCAGTCAACGACAGGGGCCCCCGGAGACCCAGTACTTC. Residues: CASSQRQGPPETQYF. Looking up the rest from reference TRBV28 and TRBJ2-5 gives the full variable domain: DVKVTQSSRYLVKRTGEKVFLECVQDMDHENMFWYRQDPGLGLRLIYFSYDVKMKEKGDIPEGYSVSREKKERFSLILESASTNQTSMYLCASSQRQGPPETQYFGPGTRLLVL.

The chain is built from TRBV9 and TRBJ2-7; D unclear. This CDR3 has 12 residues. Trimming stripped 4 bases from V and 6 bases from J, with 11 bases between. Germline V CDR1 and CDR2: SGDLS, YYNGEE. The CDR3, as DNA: TGTGCCAGCAGCAGAGTAGGAACCGAGCAGTACTTC. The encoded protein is CASSRVGTEQYF.

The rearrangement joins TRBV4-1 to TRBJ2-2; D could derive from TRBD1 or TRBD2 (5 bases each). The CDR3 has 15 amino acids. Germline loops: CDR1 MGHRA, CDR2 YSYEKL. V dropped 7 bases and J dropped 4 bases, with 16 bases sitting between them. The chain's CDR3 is CASTETGTLTGELFF. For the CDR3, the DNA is TGCGCCAGCACCGAAACGGGGACCCTCACCGGGGAGCTGTTTTTT.

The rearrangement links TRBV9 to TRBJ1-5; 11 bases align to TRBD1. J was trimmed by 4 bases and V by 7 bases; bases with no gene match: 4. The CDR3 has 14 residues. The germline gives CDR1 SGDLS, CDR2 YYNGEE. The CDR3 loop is CASGGTGGNQPQHF. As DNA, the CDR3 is TGTGCCAGCGGTGGGACAGGGGGGAATCAGCCCCAGCATTTT.

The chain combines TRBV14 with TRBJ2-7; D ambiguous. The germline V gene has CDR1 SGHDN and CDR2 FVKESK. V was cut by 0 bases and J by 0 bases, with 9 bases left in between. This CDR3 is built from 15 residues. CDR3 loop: CASSQERGSSYEQYF. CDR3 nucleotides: TGTGCCAGCAGCCAAGAAAGAGGCAGCTCCTACGAGCAGTACTTC.

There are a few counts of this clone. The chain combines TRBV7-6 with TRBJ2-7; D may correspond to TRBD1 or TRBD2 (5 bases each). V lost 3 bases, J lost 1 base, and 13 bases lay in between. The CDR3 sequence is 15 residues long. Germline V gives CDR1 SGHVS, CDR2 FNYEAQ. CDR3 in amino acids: CASSFRGGFSYEQYF. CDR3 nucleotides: TGTGCCAGCAGCTTTCGGGGCGGGTTTTCCTACGAGCAGTACTTC.

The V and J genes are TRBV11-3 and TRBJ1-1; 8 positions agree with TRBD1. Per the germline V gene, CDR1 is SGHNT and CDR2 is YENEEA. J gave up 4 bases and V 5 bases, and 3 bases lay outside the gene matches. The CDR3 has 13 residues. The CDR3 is CASSVDRGTEAFF. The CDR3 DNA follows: TGTGCCAGCAGCGTCGACAGGGGCACTGAAGCTTTCTTT.

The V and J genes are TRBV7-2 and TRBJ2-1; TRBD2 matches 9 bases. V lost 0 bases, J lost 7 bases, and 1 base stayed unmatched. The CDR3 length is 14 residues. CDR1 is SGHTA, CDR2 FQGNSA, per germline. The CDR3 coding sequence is TGTGCCAGCAGCTTAGCGCTAGCGGGAAATGAGCAGTTCTTC. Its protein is CASSLALAGNEQFF. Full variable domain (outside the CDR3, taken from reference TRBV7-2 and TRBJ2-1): GAGVSQSPSNKVTEKGKDVELRCDPISGHTALYWYRQSLGQGLEFLIYFQGNSAPDKSGLPSDRFSAERTGGSVSTLTIQRTQQEDSAVYLCASSLALAGNEQFFGPGTRLTVL.

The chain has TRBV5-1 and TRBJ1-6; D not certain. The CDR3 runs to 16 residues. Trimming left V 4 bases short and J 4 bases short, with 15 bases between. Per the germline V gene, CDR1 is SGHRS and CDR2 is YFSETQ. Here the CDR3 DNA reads TGCGCCAGCAGCACCGGAATCGAGTCTTATAATTCACCCCTCCACTTT. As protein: CASSTGIESYNSPLHF. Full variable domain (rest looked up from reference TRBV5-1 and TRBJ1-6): KAGVTQTPRYLIKTRGQQVTLSCSPISGHRSVSWYQQTPGQGLQFLFEYFSETQRNKGNFPGRFSGRQFSNSRSEMNVSTLELGDSALYLCASSTGIESYNSPLHFGNGTRLTVT.

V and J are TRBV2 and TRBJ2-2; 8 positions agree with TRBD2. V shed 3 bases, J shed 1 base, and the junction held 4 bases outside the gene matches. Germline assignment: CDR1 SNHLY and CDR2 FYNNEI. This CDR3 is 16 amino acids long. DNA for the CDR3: TGTGCCAGCAGTGACACCGGGACTAGGAACACCGGGGAGCTGTTTTTT. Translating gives CASSDTGTRNTGELFF.

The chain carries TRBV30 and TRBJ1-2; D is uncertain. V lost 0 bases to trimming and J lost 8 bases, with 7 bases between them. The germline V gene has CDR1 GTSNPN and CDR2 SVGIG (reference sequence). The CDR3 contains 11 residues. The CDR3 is CAWSVIGGYTF. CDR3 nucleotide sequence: TGTGCCTGGAGTGTCATAGGAGGCTACACCTTC.

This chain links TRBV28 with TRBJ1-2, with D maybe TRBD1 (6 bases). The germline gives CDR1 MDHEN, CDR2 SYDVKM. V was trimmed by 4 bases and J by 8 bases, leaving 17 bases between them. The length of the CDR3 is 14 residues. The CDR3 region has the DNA TGTGCCAGCAGTTCCCCCGACAGGTTCGGCGGCTACACCTTC. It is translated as CASSSPDRFGGYTF.